This T cell receptor beta chain was sequenced for a study of brain T cells in children with intractable seizures. General study points: HCMV serostatus was not known, and viral specificity came from CDR3 similarity only.

Note on this clone: As yet, its antigen is unknown.

The table came from immunoSEQ multiplex PCR; TCRdb's copy has only in-frame clones and leaves some out. Of about 350,000 clones in the sample, more than 85% are singletons; the top ten hold 5% to 7%. Losses at the gene ends were 6 bases for V and 3 bases for J; bases not matched to a gene: 8. The CDR3 is 17 residues long. Germline-derived CDR1 and CDR2 are SNHLY and FYNNEI. The time point is: blood from clinic visit 5 months post-surgery; TSC patient then seizure free. Only cases whose brain tissue showed the highest T cell transcript signatures were sequenced. Patients received at least one anti-epileptic drug before surgery.

The chain combines TRBV2 with TRBJ2-7; the match to TRBD2 covers 16 bases. Sequences were derived from peripheral blood, sampled approximately 5 months after surgery. The sequence came from a boy under three years old with tuberous sclerosis and intractable seizures. This CDR3 is CASSHPGTSGRVYEQYF. In DNA form, the CDR3 reads TGTGCCAGCAGCCATCCCGGGACTAGCGGGAGGGTCTACGAGCAGTACTTC.